Listed here is a single T cell receptor (beta chain). The data are from a study of radiation and T cells in renal cell carcinoma. Time point in this sample: blood 2 weeks post-SBRT. The treatment: 15 Gy SBRT to primary tumor, nephrectomy 4 weeks later. Trimming at V came to 5 bases and at J to 11 bases, leaving 8 bases not matched to a gene. This CDR3 comprises 12 residues. The germline CDR1 and CDR2 sequences are GTSNPN and SVGIG (reference sequence). Some clones are missing from TCRdb's copy, which holds only in-frame ones; the method was immunoSEQ multiplex PCR. The sample yields roughly 130,000 clones, 88% seen once.

This receptor was taken from a woman in her 70s with renal cell carcinoma. Sequencing used blood, obtained from a patient whose treatment included radiotherapy and nephrectomy. The chain uses TRBV30 and TRBJ1-1, with 10 nucleotides matching TRBD1. The CDR3 sequence is CAWLRDRGVAFF. CDR3 in DNA: TGTGCCTGGCTCCGGGACAGGGGTGTGGCTTTCTTT.